This TCR beta chain was sequenced for a study of CD8 T cells in Susac syndrome. After removal of 10 bases from V and 11 bases from J, the junction contained 11 bases not matched to a gene. Per the germline V gene, CDR1 is MNHEY and CDR2 is SMNVEV (reference sequence). CDR3 length equals 11 residues. With random hexamers, reverse transcription was performed on 0.5 to 1 ug of RNA. Amplification of TCR beta CDR3 used immunoSEQ multiplex PCR across 54 Vbeta and 13 Jbeta. TCRdb analysed the immunoSEQ multiplex PCR reads with MiXCR anew, one entry per CDR3 protein. The sample records 130,000 to 150,000 distinct CDR3 sequences, roughly 94% being singletons.

The chain employs TRBV27 and TRBJ2-7; 7 bases match TRBD1. The sequenced sample consisted of CD4+ T cells from PBMCs. The receptor was derived from a human donor in good health. CDR3 in amino acids: CATWGRTGEYF. The CDR3 DNA reads TGTGCCACCTGGGGCCGAACAGGGGAGTACTTC.